The clone carrying this T cell receptor (beta chain) was recorded at least ten times. Its antigen is not known. Trimming removed 5 bases from V and 3 bases from J, with 7 bases in between. Germline V lookup: CDR1 LGHDT, CDR2 YNNKEL (reference sequence). This CDR3 is 12 amino acids long. The record originates from a study of early T cells in non-severe SARS-CoV-2 infection. Study overall: The chains were unpaired, and the sequenced material was bulk RNA from unsorted whole blood. Study observations and caveats: Private and CD4 specificities were missed by VDJdb matching, skewed to anti-spike CD8.

Unique molecular identifiers were attached to individual cDNA molecules. TCRdb used MiXCR to reprocess the 5' RACE reads, holding one entry per CDR3 protein. The sample lists 50,000 or so distinct CDR3 sequences; over 7% were seen once. The source material was whole blood. The chain has TRBV3-1 and TRBJ2-5; D tentatively fits TRBD1 or TRBD2 (5 bases each). The receptor was derived from an adult who was a healthcare worker with PCR-confirmed SARS-CoV-2 infection or an uninfected control (not recorded which). CDR3 sequence (DNA): TGTGCCAGCAGCTTGGGGGAAGAGACCCAGTACTTC. The encoded protein is CASSLGEETQYF.